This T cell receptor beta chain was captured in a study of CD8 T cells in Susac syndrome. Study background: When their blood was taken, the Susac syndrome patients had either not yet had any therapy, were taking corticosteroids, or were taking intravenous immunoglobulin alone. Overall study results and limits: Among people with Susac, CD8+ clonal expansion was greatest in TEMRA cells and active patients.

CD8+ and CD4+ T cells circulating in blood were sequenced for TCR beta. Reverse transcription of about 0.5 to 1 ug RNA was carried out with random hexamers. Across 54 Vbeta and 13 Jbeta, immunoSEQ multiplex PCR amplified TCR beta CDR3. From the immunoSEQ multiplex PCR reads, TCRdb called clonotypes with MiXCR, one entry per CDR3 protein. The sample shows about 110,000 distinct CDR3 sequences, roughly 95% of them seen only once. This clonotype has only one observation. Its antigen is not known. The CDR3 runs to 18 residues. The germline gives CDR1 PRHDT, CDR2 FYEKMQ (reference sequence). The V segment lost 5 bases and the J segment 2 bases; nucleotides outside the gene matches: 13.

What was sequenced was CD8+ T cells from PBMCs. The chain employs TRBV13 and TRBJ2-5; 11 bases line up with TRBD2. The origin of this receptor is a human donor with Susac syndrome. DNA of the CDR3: TGTGCCAGCAGCCCCCGCATCCGGCTAGCGGGGGGACAAGAGACCCAGTACTTC. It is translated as CASSPRIRLAGGQETQYF.